This T cell receptor beta chain was retrieved from a study of blood T cells in healthy people across ages. Through a sample-barcoded 5' primer and a J-beta primer mix, a second PCR was run for roughly 6 to 11 cycles. TCRdb reprocessed the 5' RACE reads via MiXCR and lists one record per CDR3 protein. Of about 780,000 distinct CDR3 sequences listed, 46% are singletons. Deletions cut 0 bases from V and 7 bases from J, with 10 bases between. The CDR3 covers 14 residues. Germline V gene sequence: CDR1 SEHNR, CDR2 FQNEAQ (reference sequence). This sequence joins TRBV7-9 and TRBJ2-1; no clear D. Sequencing used blood. This TCR derives from a man at least 80 years old in good health. The CDR3 here is CASSLAVETNEQFF. CDR3 nucleotides: TGTGCCAGCAGCTTAGCTGTTGAGACAAATGAGCAGTTCTTC.